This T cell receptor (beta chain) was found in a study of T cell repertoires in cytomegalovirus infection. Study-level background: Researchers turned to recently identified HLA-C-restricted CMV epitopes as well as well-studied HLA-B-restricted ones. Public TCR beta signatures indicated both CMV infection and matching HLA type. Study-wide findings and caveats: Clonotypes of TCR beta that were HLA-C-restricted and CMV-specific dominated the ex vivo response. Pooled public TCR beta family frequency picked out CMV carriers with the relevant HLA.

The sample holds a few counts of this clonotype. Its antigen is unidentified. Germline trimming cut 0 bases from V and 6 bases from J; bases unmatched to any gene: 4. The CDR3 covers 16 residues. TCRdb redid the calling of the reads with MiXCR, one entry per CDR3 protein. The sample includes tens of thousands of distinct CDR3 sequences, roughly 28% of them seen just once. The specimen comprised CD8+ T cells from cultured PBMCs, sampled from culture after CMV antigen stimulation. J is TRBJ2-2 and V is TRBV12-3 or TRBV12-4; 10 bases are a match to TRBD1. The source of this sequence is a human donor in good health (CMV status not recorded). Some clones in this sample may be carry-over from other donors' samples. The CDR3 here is CASSLAFGQGAGELFF. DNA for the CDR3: TGTGCCAGCAGTTTAGCCTTTGGACAGGGGGCCGGGGAGCTGTTTTTT.